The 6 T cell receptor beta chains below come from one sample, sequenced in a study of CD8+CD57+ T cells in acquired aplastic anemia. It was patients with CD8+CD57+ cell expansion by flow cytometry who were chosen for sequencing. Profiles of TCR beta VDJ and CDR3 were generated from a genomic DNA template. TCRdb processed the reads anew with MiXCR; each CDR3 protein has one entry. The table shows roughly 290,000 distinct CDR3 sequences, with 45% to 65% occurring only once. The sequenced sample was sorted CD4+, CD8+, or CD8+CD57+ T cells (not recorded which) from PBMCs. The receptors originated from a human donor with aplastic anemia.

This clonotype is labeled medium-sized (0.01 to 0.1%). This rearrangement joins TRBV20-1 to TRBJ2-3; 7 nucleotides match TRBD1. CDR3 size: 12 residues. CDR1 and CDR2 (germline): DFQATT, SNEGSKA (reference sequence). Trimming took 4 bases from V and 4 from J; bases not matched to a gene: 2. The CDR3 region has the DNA TGCAGTGCTAAGGGGGCGGCAGATACGCAGTATTTT. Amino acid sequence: CSAKGAADTQYF.

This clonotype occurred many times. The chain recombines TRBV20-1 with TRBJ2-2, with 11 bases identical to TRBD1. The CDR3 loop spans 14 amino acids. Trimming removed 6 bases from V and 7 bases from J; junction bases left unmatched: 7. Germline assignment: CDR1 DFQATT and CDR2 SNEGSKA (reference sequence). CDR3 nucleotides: TGCAGTGCAACCGGACAGGGGGCTAGCGGGGAGCTGTTTTTT. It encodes CSATGQGASGELFF.

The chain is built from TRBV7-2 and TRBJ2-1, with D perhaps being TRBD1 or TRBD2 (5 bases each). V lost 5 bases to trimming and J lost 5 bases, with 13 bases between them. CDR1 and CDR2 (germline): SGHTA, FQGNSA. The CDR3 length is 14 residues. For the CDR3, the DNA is TGTGCCAGCAGCCCGGGACCTGTCGACAATGAGCAGTTCTTC. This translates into CASSPGPVDNEQFF.

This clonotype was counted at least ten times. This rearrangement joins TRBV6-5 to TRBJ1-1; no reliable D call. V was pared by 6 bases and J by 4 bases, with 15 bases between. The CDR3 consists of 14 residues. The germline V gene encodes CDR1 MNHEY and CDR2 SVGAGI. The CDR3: CASSFSESGTEAFF. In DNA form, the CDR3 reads TGTGCCAGCAGCTTTTCAGAGTCCGGCACTGAAGCTTTCTTT.

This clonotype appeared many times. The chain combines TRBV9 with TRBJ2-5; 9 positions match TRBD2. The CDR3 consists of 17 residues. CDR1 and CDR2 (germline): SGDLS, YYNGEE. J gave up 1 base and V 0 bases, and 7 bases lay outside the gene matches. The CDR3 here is CASSVGAGGPGQETQYF. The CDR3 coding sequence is TGTGCCAGCAGCGTAGGCGCGGGGGGGCCCGGCCAAGAGACCCAGTACTTC.

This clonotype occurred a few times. The CDR3 nucleotides are TGCAGCGTTGACCGGGACCGTCAAGAGACCCAGTACTTC. It is translated as CSVDRDRQETQYF. This chain connects TRBV29-1 to TRBJ2-5; D tentatively reads TRBD1 or TRBD2 (5 bases each). Trimming stripped 3 bases from V and 2 bases from J, with 10 bases between. This CDR3 has 13 amino acids. Germline CDR1 and CDR2: SQVTM and ANQGSEA.